The clone carrying this T cell receptor beta chain was picked up a small number of times. Its matching antigen is unknown. A second PCR of about 7 to 12 cycles used a sample-barcoded 5' primer and a J-beta primer mix. One entry per CDR3 protein results from TCRdb running MiXCR on the 5' RACE reads. The sample has around 580,000 distinct CDR3 sequences; around 48% are singletons. These data come from a study of blood T cells in healthy people across ages. The study, taken as a whole, reports: Changes in expanded clonotypes were possibly confounded, as the CMV status of donors was unknown. Roughly linear declines in TCR beta diversity per million T cells occurred with age.

Specimen: blood. This TCR was recovered from an older man in good health.

The CDR3 here is CSARGLALDEQFF. The CDR3 DNA sequence: TGCAGTGCTAGGGGGCTAGCGTTAGATGAGCAGTTCTTC. The chain links TRBV20-1 to TRBJ2-1; tentative D call: TRBD2 (6 bases). Germline V gene lookup returns CDR1 DFQATT and CDR2 SNEGSKA (reference sequence). This CDR3 comprises 13 residues. With 3 bases removed from V and 8 bases from J, the gap between germline ends came to 14 bases.